This record looks at one TCR beta chain sequence and its context. Only a few counts were recorded for this clonotype. Its antigen is currently not known. No much larger clonotype is one base removed from it; base qualities were not supplied. Two rounds of multiplex PCR were performed to amplify the TCR beta CDR3 region from genomic DNA. The first PCR round used primers specific to each TRBV and TRBJ gene, and the primer sequences were filed in Chinese patent CN105087789A. Universal primers were used in the second round of PCR. The Roche High Pure PCR Template Preparation Kit was used to extract genomic DNA from frozen PBMCs. An Illumina HiSeq 3000 was used to sequence the libraries paired-end with 151 bp reads. In the original analysis: CutAdapt was used to remove raw reads lacking the multiplex PCR primer sequences. PEAR was used to merge high-quality paired reads into contigs. TRB V, D and J gene segments were assigned to each contig with MiXCR by alignment to reference sequences. To remove sequencing errors, CDR3 sequences were clustered according to base quality and sequence similarity. Diversity was measured as Shannon entropy normalized by the natural log of productive TCR sequence number. Clonality was defined as one minus Shannon entropy divided by the natural log of the number of unique clonotypes. Using the Youden index from ROC curves, the researchers picked the repertoire-metric cut-offs for progression-free survival, and all analyses were carried out in R 3.5.3. The raw public data were reprocessed by TCRdb itself: fastp quality trimming at Q25, MiXCR clonotype calling, in-frame beta chains only. One record per CDR3 amino acid sequence lists the most common genes and DNA. The V and J calls come from TCRdb's annotation, not from the publication. The sample table lists roughly 32,000 distinct CDR3 sequences, roughly two fifths of them with a count of one. The ten top clones hold 15% of the sample.

The data originate from a study of prognosis after radiotherapy for stage I lung cancer listed by TCRdb under 2021. Concerning the study at large: Between early 2018 and early 2019, some 18 patients with stage I NSCLC were enrolled in Nanjing, China. Stage I lung tumors that were newly diagnosed and primary were found in about 14 patients, while about five patients had oligometastatic NSCLC after surgical resection of the primary tumor. All patients were considered medically inoperable, owing to comorbidities in roughly 11 and refusal of surgery in about 7. The cohort comprised 10 to 15 men and six or seven women with a median age of roughly 69 years, ranging from roughly 53 to 95 years. About 12 patients had adenocarcinoma and 6 or 7 had squamous cell carcinoma as the tumor histology. Image-guided IMRT or VMAT was used to deliver SBRT in 3 to 5 fractions at a biologically effective dose of at least 100 Gy. SBRT was not combined with any concurrent therapy in any patient. Distant metastases were developed by four of the 19 patients after SBRT, at a median of 7 months, whereas no significant progression was observed in the other 15 patients. The study profiled peripheral blood TCR beta repertoires from stage I NSCLC patients before and after stereotactic body radiotherapy and related them to distant failure. For each of the 20 or so patients, one blood sample was taken before SBRT and one after, so the study sequenced about 38 samples in total. General study outcomes and caveats: All reported P values were unadjusted for multiple comparisons. The study was limited by the small cohort and short follow-up, and independent validation of the study findings is required. TRBV and TRBJ usage frequencies reportedly differed by metastasis status, in two V genes at baseline and in several V and two J genes after SBRT. Post-SBRT Shannon entropy and its change from baseline were lower in patients who developed distant metastases; baseline Shannon entropy was not associated with metastases. A decrease in unique TCR clone counts was observed after SBRT (median about 10,000 before versus approximately 6,900 after; Wilcoxon paired P=0.011). Tumor specificity of expanded TCR clones was not determined.

No patient had a history of other malignancies or prior chemotherapy or radiotherapy, and all had node-negative disease on CT and PET/CT. Six milliliters of peripheral venous blood were drawn into EDTA tubes at each of two time points. PBMCs were isolated by Ficoll-Paque Plus density-gradient centrifugation. Immediately after collection, samples were stored at -80 degrees C until analysis. The sample consisted of PBMCs, taken before or after stereotactic body radiation therapy (not recorded which). The origin of this receptor is a donor at least 50 years old with non-small cell lung cancer.

The DNA reads as follows: TGTGCCAGCGGGAAGAACACTGAAGCTTTCTTT. It translates to CASGKNTEAFF. Rearrangement joined TRBV7-9 to TRBJ1-1; the D gene assignment is ambiguous. V is pared back by 8 bases and J by 1 base, with 5 bases lying between the germline termini. From cysteine to phenylalanine, the CDR3 is 11 amino acids long. Only CDR3 DNA is held: 33 bases, read in frame from base 1. CDR1 and CDR2 are drawn from the germline V gene (reference sequence): SEHNR, FQNEAQ.